This TCR beta chain is drawn from a study of PD-1 blockade in classical Hodgkin lymphoma. Produced via immunoSEQ multiplex PCR; TCRdb's table is partial and in-frame only. The data show 20,000 to 25,000 clones, around three quarters seen once. Every patient experienced relapse after autologous stem cell transplantation, and brentuximab vedotin exposure varied. The CDR3 is made up of 14 amino acids. Germline loops: CDR1 MNHEY, CDR2 SVGAGI. In the case of this clone: The germline gene is not matched at one end of the junction; a read error may be the cause.

This TCR derives from a human donor with classical Hodgkin lymphoma. V and J are TRBV6-5 and TRBJ1-2; the match to TRBD1 covers 9 bases. Sequencing was performed on peripheral blood mononuclear cells (PBMCs), taken before the second cycle of nivolumab. For the CDR3, the DNA is TGCGCCAGCAGCCCCGGGACAGGGACTTATGGCTACACCTTC. Protein sequence: CASSPGTGTYGYTF.